The TCR beta chain described here comes from a study of cytomegalovirus exposure and HLA in healthy donors. Background on the study: An earlier analysis found fewer than 120 million unique TCR beta sequences from 150 million to 200 million T cells.

Regarding this clone: Its target is not known.

The primer mix had 60 Vbeta and 13 Jbeta primers. Assay: immunoSEQ multiplex PCR; the TCRdb copy retains only in-frame clones and omits some. The sample carries some 120,000 clones, about 80% recorded once. Whole-study results and caveats: TCR beta V segments were, for the most part, productive about 87% or about 30% of the time in an earlier analysis. V- and J-gene trimming of TCR beta was linked (in a later analysis) to a missense DCLRE1C variant.

The V gene lost 6 bases and the J gene lost 2 bases, with 14 bases spanning the gap. From germline, CDR1 is MDHEN and CDR2 SYDVKM. The CDR3 has 15 residues. Sequencing was performed on PBMCs. The sequence was collected from a man aged 25 to 40 in good health and CMV-seronegative. V is TRBV28 and J is TRBJ2-1, with D perhaps TRBD1 (6 bases). As DNA, the CDR3 is TGTGCCAGCAGCCAGGGGACGAGCACCTACAATGAGCAGTTCTTC. Residues: CASSQGTSTYNEQFF.